There are a few counts of the clone carrying this TCR beta chain. The CDR3 consists of 16 residues. Losses at the gene ends were 3 bases for V and 4 bases for J; bases not matched to a gene: 7. The germline CDR1 and CDR2 sequences are SGDLS and YYNGEE. TCR beta CDR3 regions were amplified from RNA transcripts. When the TCR CDR3 underwent first-round RT-PCR, the HTBI primer set was used. In TCRdb, the multiplex PCR reads were re-called with MiXCR into one record per CDR3 protein. The top ten hold less than 6.5% of the sample, which has roughly 380,000 distinct CDR3 sequences, roughly an eighth seen once. These data belong to a study of T cells in Graves' hyperthyroidism and ophthalmopathy.

The chain employs TRBV9 and TRBJ2-1; 10 positions agree with TRBD1. This clonotype was obtained from a woman aged 18-29 years with Graves' hyperthyroidism. Sequenced: blood. CDR3: CASSAADRGYYNEQFF. The CDR3 bases are TGTGCCAGCAGCGCCGCGGACAGGGGGTATTACAATGAGCAGTTCTTC.